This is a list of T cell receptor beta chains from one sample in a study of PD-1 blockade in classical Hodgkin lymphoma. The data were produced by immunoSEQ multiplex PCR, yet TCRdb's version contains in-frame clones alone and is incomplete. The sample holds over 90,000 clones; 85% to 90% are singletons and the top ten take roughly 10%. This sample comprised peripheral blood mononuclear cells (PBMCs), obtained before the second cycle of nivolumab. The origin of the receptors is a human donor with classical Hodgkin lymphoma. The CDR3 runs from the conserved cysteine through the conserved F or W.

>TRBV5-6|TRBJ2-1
CASSLAIAGGHIVSEQFF
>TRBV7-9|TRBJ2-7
CASSLGGIGNYEQYF
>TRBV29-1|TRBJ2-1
CSVGLLSSYNEQFF
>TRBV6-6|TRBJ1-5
CASSRTPNSNQPQHF
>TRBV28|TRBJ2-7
CASSLAEEGSSYEQYF
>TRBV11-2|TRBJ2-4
CASSLGQGGGTLAKNIQYF
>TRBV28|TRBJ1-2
CASSTSSTGGWGYTF
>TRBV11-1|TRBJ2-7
CASSFGNRVGEQYF
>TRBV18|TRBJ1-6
CASSPQEADNSPLHF
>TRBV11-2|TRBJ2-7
CASSQEAEHKYEQYF
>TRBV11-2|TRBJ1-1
CASSLAGSWVTEAFF
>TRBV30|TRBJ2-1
CAWSATSGVNEQFF
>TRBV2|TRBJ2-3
CASSQGLASTDTQYF
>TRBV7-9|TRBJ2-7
CASSLVQGAYEQYF
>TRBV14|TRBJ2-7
CASSQDFPTGWYEQYF
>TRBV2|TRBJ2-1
CASSRSGGSYNEQFF
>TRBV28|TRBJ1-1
CASSWSFSQGMNTEAFF
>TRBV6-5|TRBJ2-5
CASSSPSGPGAQYF
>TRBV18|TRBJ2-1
CASSPSDSSSRFF
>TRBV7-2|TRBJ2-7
CASSLSYEQYF
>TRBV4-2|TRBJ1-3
CASSQDPSLTSSGNTIYF
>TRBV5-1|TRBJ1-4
CASSQGAGEKLFF
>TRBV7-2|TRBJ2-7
CASRSHPGGLYEQYF
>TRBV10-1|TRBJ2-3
CASSEEVAGGRDTQYF
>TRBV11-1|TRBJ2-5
CASSFGRVQTQYF
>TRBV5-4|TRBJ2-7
CASSSSPGRAEYF
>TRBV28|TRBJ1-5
CASSLLGQGRDQPQHF
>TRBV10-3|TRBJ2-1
CAISEPRTFPPNEQFF
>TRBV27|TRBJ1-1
CASSVDTTLEAFF
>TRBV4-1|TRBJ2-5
CASSQGHRDRKETQYF
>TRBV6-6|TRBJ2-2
CATRQNTGELFF
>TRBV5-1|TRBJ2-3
CASSLVSSGITDTQYF
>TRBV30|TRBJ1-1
CAWSVGGSKMGRAFF
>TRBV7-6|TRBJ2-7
CASSLGVDSSYEQYF
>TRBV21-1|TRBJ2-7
CASSKGSPYEQYF
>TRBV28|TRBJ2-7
CASRGQKTAVPGEQYF